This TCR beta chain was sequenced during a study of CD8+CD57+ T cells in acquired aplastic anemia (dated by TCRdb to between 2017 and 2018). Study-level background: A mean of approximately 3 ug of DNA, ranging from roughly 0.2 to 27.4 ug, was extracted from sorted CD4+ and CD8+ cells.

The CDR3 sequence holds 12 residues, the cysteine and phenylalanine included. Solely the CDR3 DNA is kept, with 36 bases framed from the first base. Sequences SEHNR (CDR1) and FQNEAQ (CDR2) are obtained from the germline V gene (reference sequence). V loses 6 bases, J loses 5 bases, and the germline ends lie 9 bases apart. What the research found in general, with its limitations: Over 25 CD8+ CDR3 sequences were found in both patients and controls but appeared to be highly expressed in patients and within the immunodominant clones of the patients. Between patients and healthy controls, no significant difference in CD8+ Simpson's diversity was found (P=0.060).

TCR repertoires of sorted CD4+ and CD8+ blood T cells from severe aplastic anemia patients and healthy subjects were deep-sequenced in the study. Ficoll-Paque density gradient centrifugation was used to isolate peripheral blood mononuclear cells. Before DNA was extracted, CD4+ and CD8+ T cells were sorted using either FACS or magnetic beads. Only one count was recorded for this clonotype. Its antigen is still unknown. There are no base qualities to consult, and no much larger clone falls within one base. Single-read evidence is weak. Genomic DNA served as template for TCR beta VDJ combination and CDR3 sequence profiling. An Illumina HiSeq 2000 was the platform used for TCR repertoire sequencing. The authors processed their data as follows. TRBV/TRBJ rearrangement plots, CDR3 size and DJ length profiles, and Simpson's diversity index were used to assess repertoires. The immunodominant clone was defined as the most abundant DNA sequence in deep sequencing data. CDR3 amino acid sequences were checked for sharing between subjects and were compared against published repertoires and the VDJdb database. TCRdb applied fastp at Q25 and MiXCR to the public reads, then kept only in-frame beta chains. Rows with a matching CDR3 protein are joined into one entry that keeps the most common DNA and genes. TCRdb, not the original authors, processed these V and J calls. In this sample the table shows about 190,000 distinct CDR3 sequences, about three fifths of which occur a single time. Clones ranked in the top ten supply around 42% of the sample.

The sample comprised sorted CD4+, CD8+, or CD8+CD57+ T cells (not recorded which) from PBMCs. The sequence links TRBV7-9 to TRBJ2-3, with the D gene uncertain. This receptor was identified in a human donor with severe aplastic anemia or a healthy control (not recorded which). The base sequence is TGTGCCAGCAGTCGATCCCAAGATACGCAGTATTTT. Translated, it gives CASSRSQDTQYF.